This T cell receptor beta chain was identified in a study of beta chain features in type 1 diabetes. All of the isolated RNA was reverse transcribed, so expressed TCRB transcripts were sequenced. The assay was immunoSEQ multiplex PCR, and TCRdb's table has in-frame clones only and misses some. This sample has some 410,000 clones; over 11% occur once, and the top ten carry under 0.04%. Germline loops: CDR1 SEHNR, CDR2 FQNEAQ (reference sequence). The CDR3 is 12 amino acids. V was clipped by 1 base and J by 8 bases, with 6 bases between them. The rearrangement joins TRBV7-9 to TRBJ2-1; D possibly corresponds to TRBD2 (5 bases). The sequenced sample consisted of naive CD4+ T cells from blood. The sequence was obtained from a man aged 25-45 years in good health. The chain's CDR3 is CASSLVSDEQFF. The DNA for the CDR3 is TGTGCCAGCAGCTTAGTTAGCGATGAGCAGTTCTTC.